These 5 T cell receptor beta chains were all obtained from the same sample, sequenced in a study of control samples from healthy donors and cancer patients. Produced via immunoSEQ multiplex PCR; TCRdb's table is partial and in-frame only. The sample has approximately 89,000 clones; around nine tenths are singletons. Source material: blood. These receptor sequences come from a man aged 25 to 40 in good health.

This CDR3 is CASSQVVQGNYGYTF. CDR3 nucleotides: TGTGCCAGCAGCCAAGTCGTTCAGGGGAACTATGGCTACACCTTC. This chain uses TRBV3-1 (or the pseudogene TRBV3-2) with TRBJ1-2; D is perhaps TRBD1 (6 bases). V was pared by 1 base and J by 2 bases, with 11 bases between. CDR3 length equals 15 residues. Per the germline V gene, CDR1 is LGHDT and CDR2 is YNNKEL (reference sequence).

The V and J genes are TRBV27 and TRBJ1-4; the D gene is possibly TRBD1 (5 bases). Trimming removed 8 bases at V and 6 bases at J, with 19 bases between. Germline CDR1 reads MNHEY; CDR2 reads SMNVEV (reference sequence). The CDR3 loop spans 15 amino acids. The CDR3 sequence: CASLNGGGKDEKLFF. The CDR3 DNA reads TGTGCCAGCCTTAACGGTGGGGGGAAGGATGAAAAACTGTTTTTT.

This rearrangement joins TRBV9 to TRBJ2-5; TRBD1 matches at 8 bases. CDR3 length: 14 residues. The junction had 8 bases not matched to a gene; V was cut back by 6 bases and J by 4 bases. Germline values: CDR1 SGDLS, CDR2 YYNGEE. The CDR3 DNA reads TGTGCCAGCACTAGGACAGGGTGGATAGAGACCCAGTACTTC. It yields the protein CASTRTGWIETQYF.

The V gene is TRBV24-1, the J gene TRBJ1-2; D is ambiguous. The V gene's germline CDR1 is KGHDR and CDR2 SFDVKD. The CDR3 has 13 amino acids. Trimming left V 9 bases short and J 7 bases short, with 17 bases between. The CDR3 bases are TGTGCCACCCGCACAGCAGATGCGTTTGGCTACACCTTC. It translates to CATRTADAFGYTF.

V is TRBV11-2 and J is TRBJ2-2; 8 bases line up with TRBD1. Germline CDR1 reads SGHAT; CDR2 reads FQNNGV. The junction had 0 bases not matched to a gene; V was cut back by 5 bases and J by 4 bases. This CDR3 comprises 13 residues. The CDR3 DNA is TGTGCCAGCAGCGGACAGGGCACCGGGGAGCTGTTTTTT. Translated: CASSGQGTGELFF.